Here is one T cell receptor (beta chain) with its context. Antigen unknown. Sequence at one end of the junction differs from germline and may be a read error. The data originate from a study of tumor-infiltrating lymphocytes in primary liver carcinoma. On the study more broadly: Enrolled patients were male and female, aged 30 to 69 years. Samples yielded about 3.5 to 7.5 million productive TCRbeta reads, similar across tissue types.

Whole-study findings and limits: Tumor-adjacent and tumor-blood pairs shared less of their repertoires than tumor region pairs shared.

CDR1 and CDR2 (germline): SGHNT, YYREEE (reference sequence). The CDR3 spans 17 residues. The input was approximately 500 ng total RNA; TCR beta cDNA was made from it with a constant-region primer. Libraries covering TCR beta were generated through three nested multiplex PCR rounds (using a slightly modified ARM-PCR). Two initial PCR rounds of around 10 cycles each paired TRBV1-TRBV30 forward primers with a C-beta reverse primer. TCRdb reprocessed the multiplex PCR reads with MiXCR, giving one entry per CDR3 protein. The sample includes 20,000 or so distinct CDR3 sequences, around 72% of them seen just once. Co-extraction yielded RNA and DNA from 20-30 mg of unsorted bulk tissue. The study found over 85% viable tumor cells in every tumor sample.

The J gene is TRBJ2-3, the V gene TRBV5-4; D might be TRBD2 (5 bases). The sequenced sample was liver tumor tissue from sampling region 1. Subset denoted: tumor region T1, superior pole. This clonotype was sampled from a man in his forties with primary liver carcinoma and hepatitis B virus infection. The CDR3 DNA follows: TGTACCAGTAGCGTAGATGGGCACCCTCCACCCATAGATACGCAGTATTTT. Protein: CTSSVDGHPPPIDTQYF.